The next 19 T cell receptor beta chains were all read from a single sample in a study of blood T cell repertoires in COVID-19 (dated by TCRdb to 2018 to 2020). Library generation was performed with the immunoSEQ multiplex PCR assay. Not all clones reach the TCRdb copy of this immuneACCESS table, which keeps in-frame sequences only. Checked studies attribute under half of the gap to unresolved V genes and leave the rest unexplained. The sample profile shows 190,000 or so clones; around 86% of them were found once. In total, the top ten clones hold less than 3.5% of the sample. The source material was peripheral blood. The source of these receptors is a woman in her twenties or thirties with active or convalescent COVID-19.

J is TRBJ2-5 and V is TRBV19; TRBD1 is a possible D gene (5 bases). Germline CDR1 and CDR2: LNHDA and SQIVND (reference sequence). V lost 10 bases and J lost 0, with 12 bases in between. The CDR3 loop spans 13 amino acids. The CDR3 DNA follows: TGTGCCACCCGACAGCCTAACCAAGAGACCCAGTACTTC. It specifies CATRQPNQETQYF.

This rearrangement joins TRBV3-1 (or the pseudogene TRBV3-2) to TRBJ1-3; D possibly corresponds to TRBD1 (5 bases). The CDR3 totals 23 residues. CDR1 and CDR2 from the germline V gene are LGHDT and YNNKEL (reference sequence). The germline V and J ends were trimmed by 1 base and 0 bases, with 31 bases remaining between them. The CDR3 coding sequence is TGTGCCAGCAGCCAAGGGGGCCGGGCCACGAATCGGGGGACCCCAAGCTCTGGAAACACCATATATTTT. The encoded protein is CASSQGGRATNRGTPSSGNTIYF.

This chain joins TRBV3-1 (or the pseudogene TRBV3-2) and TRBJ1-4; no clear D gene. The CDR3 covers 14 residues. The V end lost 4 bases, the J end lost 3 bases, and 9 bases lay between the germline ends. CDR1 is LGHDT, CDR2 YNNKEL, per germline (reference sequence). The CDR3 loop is CASSPLVANEKLFF. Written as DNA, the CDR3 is TGTGCCAGCAGCCCCCTAGTAGCTAATGAAAAACTGTTTTTT.

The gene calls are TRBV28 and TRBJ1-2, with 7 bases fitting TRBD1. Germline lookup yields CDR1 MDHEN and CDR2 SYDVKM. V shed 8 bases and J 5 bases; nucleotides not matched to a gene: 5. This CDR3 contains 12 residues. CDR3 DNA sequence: TGTGCCAGCCGCTACAGGGGATATGGCTACACCTTC. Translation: CASRYRGYGYTF.

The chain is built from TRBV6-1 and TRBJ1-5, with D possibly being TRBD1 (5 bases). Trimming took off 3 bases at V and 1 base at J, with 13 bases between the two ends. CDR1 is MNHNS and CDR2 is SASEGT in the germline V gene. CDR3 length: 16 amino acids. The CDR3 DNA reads TGTGCCAGCAGTGAGTGGAGGGGTAGGAGCAATCAGCCCCAGCATTTT. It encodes CASSEWRGRSNQPQHF.

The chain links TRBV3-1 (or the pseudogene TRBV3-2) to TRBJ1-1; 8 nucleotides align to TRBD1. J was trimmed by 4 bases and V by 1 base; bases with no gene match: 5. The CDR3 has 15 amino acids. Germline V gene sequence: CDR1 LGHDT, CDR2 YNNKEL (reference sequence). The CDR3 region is CASSQVATGVTEAFF. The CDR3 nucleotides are TGTGCCAGCAGCCAAGTTGCGACAGGGGTCACTGAAGCTTTCTTT.

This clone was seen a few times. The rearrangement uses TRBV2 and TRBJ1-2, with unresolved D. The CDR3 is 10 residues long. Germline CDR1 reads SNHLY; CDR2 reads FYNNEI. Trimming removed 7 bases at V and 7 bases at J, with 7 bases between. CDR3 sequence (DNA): TGTGCCAGCACCCAGGTTGGCTACACCTTC. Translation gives CASTQVGYTF.

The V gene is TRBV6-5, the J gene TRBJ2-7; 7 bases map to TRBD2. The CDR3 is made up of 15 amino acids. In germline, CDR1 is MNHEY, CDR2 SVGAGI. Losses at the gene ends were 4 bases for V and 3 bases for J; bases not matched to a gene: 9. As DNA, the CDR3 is TGTGCCAGCAGTTTAAGGAGACTAGCACTCTACGAGCAGTACTTC. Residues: CASSLRRLALYEQYF.

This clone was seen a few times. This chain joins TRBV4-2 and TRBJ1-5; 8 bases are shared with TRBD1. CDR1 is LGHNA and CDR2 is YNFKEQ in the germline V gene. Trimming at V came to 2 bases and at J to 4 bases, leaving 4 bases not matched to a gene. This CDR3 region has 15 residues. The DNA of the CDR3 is TGTGCCAGCAGCCAAAGGGACAGGATAAATCAGCCCCAGCATTTT. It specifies CASSQRDRINQPQHF.

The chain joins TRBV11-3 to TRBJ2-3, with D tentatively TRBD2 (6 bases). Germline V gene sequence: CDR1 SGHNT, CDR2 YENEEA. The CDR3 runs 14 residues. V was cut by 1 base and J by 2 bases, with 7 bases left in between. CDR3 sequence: CASSLGGDTDTQYF. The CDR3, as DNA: TGTGCCAGCAGCTTAGGGGGGGACACAGATACGCAGTATTTT.

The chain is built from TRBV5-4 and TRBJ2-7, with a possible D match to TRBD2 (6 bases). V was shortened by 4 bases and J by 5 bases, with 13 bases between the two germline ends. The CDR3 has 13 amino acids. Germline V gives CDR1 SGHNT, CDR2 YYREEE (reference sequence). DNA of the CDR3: TGTGCCAGCAGCCGGAGGGCGAGCAACGAGCAGTACTTC. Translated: CASSRRASNEQYF.

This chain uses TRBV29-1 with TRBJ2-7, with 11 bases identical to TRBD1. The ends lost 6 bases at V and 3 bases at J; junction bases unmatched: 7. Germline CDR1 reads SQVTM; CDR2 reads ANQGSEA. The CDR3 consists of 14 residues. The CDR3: CSVEGQGGDYEQYF. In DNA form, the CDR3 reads TGCAGCGTCGAGGGACAGGGGGGTGACTACGAGCAGTACTTC.

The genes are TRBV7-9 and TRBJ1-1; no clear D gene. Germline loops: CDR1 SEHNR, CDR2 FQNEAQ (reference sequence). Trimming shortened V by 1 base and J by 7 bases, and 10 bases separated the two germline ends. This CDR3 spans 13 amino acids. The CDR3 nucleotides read TGTGCCAGCAGCTTAGTAGAGCGGAATGAAGCTTTCTTT. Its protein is CASSLVERNEAFF. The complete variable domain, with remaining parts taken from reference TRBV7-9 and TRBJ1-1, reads DTGVSQNPRHKITKRGQNVTFRCDPISEHNRLYWYRQTLGQGPEFLTYFQNEAQLEKSRLLSDRFSAERPKGSFSTLEIQRTEQGDSAMYLCASSLVERNEAFFGQGTRLTVV.

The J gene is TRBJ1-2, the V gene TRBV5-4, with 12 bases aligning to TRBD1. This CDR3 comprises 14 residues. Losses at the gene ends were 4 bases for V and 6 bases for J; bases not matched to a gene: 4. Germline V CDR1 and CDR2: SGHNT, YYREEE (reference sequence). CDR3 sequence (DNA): TGTGCCAGCAGCCCCGGGACAGGGGGCAATGGCTACACCTTC. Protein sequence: CASSPGTGGNGYTF.

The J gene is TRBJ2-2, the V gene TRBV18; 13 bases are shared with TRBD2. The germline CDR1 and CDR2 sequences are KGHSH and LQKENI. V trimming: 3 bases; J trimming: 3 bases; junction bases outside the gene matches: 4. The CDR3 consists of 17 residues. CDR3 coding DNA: TGTGCCAGCTCACCGGGACTAGCGGGATTAGACACCGGGGAGCTGTTTTTT. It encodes CASSPGLAGLDTGELFF.

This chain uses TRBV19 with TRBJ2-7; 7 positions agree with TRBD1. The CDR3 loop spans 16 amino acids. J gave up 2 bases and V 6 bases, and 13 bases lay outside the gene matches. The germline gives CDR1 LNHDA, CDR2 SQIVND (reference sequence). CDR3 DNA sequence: TGTGCCAGTAGCCTCAAAGGGGCAGGGGGAACCTACGAGCAGTACTTC. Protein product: CASSLKGAGGTYEQYF.

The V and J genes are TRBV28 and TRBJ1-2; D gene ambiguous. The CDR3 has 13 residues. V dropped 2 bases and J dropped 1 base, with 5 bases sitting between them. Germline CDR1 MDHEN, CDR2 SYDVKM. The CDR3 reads CASSLINNYGYTF. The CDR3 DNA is TGTGCCAGCAGTTTAATCAATAACTATGGCTACACCTTC.

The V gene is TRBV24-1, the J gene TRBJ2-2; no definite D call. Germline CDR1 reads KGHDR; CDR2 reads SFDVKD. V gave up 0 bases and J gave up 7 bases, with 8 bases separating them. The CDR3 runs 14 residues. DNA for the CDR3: TGTGCCACCAGTGATTTGTCGGCTAGCGGGGAGCTGTTTTTT. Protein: CATSDLSASGELFF.

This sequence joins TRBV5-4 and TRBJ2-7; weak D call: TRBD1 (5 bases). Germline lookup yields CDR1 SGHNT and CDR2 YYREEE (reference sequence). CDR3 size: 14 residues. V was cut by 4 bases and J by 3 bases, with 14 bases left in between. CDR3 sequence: CASSQDQGFYEQYF. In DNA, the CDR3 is TGTGCCAGCAGCCAGGATCAGGGATTCTACGAGCAGTACTTC.